This T cell receptor (beta chain) appears in the sequencing data of a study of identical twins. A word on this clonotype: Its antigen is not known.

General study findings and limits: An excess of low generation probability was shown by twin-shared out-of-frame alpha sequences. Fewer insertions marked abundant cord blood beta clonotypes; young adult naive trended weakly, memory not at all.

TCRdb reprocessed the 5' RACE reads with MiXCR, giving one entry per CDR3 protein. The repertoire holds about 470,000 distinct CDR3 sequences, with around 24% as singletons. This sample was shared with a second study, whose subject was T cells expressing NK-cell markers. According to that study: Several of the donors carried dominant NKG2C+ clonotypes that took up about 1.0-7.0% of their CD8+ T cells.

This clonotype was obtained from a woman aged 18-30 years in good health. The sequencing sample was made of CD4+ T cells sorted from blood.

Here the CDR3 reads CASTQQGATEAFF. The DNA for the CDR3 is TGTGCCAGCACCCAACAGGGAGCCACTGAAGCTTTCTTT. The chain uses TRBV6-2 or TRBV6-3 and TRBJ1-1, with D tentatively TRBD1 (6 bases). CDR1 MNHEY and CDR2 SVGEGT come from the germline V gene. The germline V and J ends were trimmed by 7 bases and 4 bases, with 13 bases remaining between them. The CDR3 has 13 amino acids.